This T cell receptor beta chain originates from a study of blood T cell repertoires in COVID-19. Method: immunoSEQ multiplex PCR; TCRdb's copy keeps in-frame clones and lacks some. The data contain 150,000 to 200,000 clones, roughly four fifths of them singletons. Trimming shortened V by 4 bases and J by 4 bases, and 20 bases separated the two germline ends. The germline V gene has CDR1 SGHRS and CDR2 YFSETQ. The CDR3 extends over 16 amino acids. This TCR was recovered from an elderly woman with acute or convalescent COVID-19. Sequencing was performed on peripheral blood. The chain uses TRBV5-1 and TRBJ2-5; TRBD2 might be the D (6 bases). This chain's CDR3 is CASSQTPTSPRETQYF. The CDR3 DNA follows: TGCGCCAGCAGCCAGACACCGACTAGTCCGCGAGAGACCCAGTACTTC.